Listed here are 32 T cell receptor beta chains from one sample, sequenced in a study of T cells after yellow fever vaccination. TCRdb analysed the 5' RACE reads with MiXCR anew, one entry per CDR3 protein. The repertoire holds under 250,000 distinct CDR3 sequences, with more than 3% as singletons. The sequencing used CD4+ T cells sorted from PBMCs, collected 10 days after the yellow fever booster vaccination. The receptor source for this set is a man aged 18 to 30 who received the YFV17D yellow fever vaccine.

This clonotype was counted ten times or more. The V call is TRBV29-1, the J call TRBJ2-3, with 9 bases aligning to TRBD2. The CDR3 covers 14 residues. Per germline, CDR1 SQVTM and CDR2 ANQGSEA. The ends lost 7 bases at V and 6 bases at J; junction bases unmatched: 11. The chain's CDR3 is CSAPSAGGLDTQYF. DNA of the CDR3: TGCAGCGCACCGTCGGCGGGGGGGCTGGATACGCAGTATTTT.

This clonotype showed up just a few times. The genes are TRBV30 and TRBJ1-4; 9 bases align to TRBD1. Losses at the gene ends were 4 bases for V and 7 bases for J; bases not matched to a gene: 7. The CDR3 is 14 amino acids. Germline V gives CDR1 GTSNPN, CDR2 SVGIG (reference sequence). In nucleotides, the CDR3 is TGTGCCTGGAACAGGGACAGGGAGGTTGAAAAACTGTTTTTT. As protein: CAWNRDREVEKLFF. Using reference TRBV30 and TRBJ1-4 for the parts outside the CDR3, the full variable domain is SQTIHQWPATLVQPVGSPLSLECTVEGTSNPNLYWYRQAAGRGLQLLFYSVGIGQISSEVPQNLSASRPQDRQFILSSKKLLLSDSGFYLCAWNRDREVEKLFFGSGTQLSVL.

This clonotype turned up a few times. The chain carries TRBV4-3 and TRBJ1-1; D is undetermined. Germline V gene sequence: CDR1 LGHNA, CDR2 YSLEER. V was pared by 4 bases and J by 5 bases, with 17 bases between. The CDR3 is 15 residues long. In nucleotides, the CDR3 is TGCGCCAGCAGCCGAGAGATCGGGGTTCGTACTGAAGCTTTCTTT. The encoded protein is CASSREIGVRTEAFF.

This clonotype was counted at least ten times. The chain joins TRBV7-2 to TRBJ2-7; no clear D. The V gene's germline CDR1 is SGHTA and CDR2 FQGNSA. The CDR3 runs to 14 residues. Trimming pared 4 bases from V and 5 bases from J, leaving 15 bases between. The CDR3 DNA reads TGTGCCAGCAGCTCCCCGTCAAGCGCAGACGAGCAGTACTTC. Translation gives CASSSPSSADEQYF.

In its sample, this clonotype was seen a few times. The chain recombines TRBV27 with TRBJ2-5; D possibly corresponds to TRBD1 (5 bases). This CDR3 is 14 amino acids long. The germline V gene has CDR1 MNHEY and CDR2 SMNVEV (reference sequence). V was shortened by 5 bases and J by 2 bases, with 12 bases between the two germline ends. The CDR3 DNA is TGTGCCAGCAGTCCCCGGACACTGCAAGAGACCCAGTACTTC. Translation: CASSPRTLQETQYF.

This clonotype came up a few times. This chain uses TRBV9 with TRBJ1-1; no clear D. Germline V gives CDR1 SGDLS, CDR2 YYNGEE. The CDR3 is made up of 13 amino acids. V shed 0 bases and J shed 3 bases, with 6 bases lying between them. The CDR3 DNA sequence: TGTGCCAGCAGCGTAGTGGAGTACACTGAAGCTTTCTTT. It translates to CASSVVEYTEAFF.

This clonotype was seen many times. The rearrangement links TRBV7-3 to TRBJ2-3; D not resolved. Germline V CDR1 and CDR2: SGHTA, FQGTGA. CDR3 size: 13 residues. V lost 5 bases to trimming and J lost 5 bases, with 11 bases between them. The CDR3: CASSAALGDTQYF. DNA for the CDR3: TGTGCCAGCAGCGCGGCACTCGGAGATACGCAGTATTTT.

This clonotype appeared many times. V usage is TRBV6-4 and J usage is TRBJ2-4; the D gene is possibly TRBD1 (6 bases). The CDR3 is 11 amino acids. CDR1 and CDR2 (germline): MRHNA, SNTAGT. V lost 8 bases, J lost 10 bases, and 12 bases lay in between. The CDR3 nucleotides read TGTGCCAGCGTAGGGGGACGGATTCAGTACTTC. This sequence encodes CASVGGRIQYF.

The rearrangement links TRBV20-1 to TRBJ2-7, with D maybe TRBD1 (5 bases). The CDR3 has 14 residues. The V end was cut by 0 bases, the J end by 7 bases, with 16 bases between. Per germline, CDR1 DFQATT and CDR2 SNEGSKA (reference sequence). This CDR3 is CSARDNQGPREQYV. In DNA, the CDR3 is TGCAGTGCTAGAGATAACCAGGGTCCAAGGGAGCAGTACGTC.

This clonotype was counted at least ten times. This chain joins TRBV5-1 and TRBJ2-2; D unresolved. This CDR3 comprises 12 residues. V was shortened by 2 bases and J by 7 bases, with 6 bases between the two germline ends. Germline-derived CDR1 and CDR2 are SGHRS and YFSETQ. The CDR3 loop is CASSLPFGELFF. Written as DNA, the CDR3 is TGCGCCAGCAGCTTACCCTTCGGGGAGCTGTTTTTT.

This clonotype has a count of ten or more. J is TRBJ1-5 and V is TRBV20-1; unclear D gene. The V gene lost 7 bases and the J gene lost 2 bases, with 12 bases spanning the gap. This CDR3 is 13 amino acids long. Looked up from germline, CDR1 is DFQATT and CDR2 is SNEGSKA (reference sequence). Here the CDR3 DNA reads TGCAGTGTAAGAGGGCTTGGCAATCAGCCCCAGCATTTT. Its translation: CSVRGLGNQPQHF.

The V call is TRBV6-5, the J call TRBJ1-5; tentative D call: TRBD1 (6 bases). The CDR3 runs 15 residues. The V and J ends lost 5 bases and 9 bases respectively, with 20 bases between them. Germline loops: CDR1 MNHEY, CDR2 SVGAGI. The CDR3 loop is CASSPGIWGRGPQHF. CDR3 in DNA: TGTGCCAGCAGTCCGGGAATATGGGGGCGGGGGCCCCAGCATTTT.

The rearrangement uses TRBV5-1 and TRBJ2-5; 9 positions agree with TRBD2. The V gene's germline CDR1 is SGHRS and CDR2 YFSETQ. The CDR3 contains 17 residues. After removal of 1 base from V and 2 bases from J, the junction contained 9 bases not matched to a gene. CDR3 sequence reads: CASSLNVPSGNQETQYF. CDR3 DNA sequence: TGCGCCAGCAGCTTGAACGTCCCTAGCGGGAATCAAGAGACCCAGTACTTC.

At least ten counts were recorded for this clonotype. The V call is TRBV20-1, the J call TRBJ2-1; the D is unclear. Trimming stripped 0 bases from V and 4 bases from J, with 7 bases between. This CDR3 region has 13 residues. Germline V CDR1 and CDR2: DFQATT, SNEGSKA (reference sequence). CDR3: CSARDRRYNEQFF. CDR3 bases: TGCAGTGCTAGAGATCGGCGGTACAATGAGCAGTTCTTC.

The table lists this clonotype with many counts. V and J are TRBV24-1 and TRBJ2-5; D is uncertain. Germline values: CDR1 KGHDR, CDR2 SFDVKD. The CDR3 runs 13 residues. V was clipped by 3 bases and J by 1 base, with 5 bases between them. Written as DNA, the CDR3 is TGTGCCACCAGTGATGGGGTCCAAGAGACCCAGTACTTC. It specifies CATSDGVQETQYF.

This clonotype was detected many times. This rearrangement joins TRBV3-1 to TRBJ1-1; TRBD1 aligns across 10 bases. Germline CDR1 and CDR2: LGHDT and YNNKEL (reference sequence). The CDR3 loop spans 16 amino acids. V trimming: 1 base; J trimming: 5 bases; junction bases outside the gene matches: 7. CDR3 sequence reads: CASSQVPTGGLTEAFF. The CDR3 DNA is TGTGCCAGCAGCCAAGTCCCGACAGGGGGCTTGACTGAAGCTTTCTTT.

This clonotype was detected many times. The CDR3 protein is CSARGQPRRTQYF. The CDR3, as DNA: TGCAGTGCTAGGGGACAGCCTCGGCGGACCCAGTACTTC. The V call is TRBV20-1, the J call TRBJ2-5, with 7 bases identical to TRBD1. The CDR3 totals 13 residues. Trimming at V came to 3 bases and at J to 7 bases, leaving 8 bases not matched to a gene. CDR1 is DFQATT, CDR2 SNEGSKA, per germline (reference sequence).

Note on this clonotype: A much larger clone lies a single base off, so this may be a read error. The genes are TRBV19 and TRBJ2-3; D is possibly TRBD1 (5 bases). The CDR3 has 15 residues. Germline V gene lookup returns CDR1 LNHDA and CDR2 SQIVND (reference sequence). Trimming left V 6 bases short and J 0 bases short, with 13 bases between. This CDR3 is CASRRVRASTDTQYF. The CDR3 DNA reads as TGTGCCAGTAGACGGGTCAGGGCTAGCACAGATACGCAGTATTTT.

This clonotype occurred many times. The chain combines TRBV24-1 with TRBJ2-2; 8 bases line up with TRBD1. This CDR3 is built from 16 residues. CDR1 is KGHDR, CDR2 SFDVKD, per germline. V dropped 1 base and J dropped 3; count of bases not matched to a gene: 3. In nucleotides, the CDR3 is TGTGCCACCAGTGATTTCAGGGGGCCCGACACCGGGGAGCTGTTTTTT. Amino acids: CATSDFRGPDTGELFF.

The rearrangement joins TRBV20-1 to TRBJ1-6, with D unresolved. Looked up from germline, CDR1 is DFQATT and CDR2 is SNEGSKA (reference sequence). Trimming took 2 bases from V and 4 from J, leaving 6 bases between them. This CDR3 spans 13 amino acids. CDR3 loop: CSARPTYNSPLHF. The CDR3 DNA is TGCAGTGCTAGACCAACGTATAATTCACCCCTCCACTTT.

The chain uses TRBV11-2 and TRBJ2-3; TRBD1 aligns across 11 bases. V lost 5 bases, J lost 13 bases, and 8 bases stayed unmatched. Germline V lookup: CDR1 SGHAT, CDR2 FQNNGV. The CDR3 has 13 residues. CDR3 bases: TGTGCCAGCAGCCACGAACCGGGACAGGGGGAGTATTTT. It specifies CASSHEPGQGEYF.

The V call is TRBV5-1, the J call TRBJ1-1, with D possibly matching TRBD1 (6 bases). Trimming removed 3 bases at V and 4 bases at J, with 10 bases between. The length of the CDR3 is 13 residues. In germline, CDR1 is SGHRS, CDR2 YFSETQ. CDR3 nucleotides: TGCGCCAGCAGCTCAGAGGGGGGCACTGAAGCTTTCTTT. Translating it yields CASSSEGGTEAFF.

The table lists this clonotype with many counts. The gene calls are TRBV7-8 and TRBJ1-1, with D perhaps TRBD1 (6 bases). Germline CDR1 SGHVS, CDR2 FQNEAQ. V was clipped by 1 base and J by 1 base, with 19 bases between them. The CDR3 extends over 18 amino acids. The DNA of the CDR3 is TGTGCCAGCAGCTTAGGGAGGGGGGGCGCAGGGCGGAACACTGAAGCTTTCTTT. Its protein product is CASSLGRGGAGRNTEAFF.

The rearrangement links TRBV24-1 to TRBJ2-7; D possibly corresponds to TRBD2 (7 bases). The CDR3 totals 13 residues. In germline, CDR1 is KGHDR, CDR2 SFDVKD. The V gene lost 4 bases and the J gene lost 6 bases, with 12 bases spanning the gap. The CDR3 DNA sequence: TGTGCCACCAGTGACCGAGGGGGGGGCGAGCAGTACTTC. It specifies CATSDRGGGEQYF.

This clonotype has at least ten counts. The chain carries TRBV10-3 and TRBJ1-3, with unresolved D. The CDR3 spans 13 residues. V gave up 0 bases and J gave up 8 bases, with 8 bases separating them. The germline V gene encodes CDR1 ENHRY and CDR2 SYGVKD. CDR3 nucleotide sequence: TGTGCCATCAGTGAGTCGGGTACGGACACCATATATTTT. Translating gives CAISESGTDTIYF.

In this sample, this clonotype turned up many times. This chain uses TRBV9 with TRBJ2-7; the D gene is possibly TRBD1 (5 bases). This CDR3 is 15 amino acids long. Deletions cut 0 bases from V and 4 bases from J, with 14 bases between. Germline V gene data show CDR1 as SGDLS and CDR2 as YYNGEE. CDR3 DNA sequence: TGTGCCAGCAGCGTAGTGGCCAGGGCCCCTTACGAGCAGTACGTC. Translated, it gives CASSVVARAPYEQYV.

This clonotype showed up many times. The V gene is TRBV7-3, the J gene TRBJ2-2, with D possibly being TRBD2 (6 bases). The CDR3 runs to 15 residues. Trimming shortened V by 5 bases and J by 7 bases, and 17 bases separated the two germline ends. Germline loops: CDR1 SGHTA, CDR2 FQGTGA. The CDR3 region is CASSPGSADGGELFF. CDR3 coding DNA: TGTGCCAGCAGCCCCGGGAGCGCGGACGGCGGGGAGCTGTTTTTT.

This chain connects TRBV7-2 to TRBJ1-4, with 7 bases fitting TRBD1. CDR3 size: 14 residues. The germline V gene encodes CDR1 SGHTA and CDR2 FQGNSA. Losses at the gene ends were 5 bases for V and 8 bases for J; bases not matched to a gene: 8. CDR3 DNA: TGTGCCAGCAGCAGAGGGACAGTTTGGGAAAAACTGTTTTTT. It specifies CASSRGTVWEKLFF.

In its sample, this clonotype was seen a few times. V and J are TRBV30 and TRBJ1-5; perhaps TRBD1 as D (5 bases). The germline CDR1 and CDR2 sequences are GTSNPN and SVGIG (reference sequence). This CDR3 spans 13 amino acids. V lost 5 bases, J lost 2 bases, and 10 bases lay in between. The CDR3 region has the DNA TGTGCCTGGGCCTTAGGGGGCAATCAGCCCCAGCATTTT. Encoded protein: CAWALGGNQPQHF.

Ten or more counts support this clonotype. CDR3 region: CASSLRQGAGNTEAFF. The CDR3 nucleotides read TGTGCCAGCAGTTTACGACAGGGGGCGGGGAACACTGAAGCTTTCTTT. The V and J genes are TRBV27 and TRBJ1-1, with TRBD1 matching over 10 bases. The CDR3 sequence is 16 residues long. The V gene's germline CDR1 is MNHEY and CDR2 SMNVEV (reference sequence). V was clipped by 2 bases and J by 1 base; unmatched bases: 4.

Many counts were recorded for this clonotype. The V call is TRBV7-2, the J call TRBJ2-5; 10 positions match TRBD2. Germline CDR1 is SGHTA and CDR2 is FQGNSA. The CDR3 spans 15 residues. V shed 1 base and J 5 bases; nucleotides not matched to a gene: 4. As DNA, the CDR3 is TGTGCCAGCAGCTTAGTGAGCGGGGGGGCCGAGACCCAGTACTTC. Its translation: CASSLVSGGAETQYF.

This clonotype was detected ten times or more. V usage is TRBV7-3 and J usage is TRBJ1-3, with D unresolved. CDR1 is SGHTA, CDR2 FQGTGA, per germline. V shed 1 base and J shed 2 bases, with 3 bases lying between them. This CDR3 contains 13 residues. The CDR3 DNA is TGTGCCAGCAGCTTAAGGGCTGGAAACACCATATATTTT. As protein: CASSLRAGNTIYF.